This T cell receptor beta chain is from a study of T-cell reconstitution after alpha-beta-depleted transplantation in children. Study-level points and caveats: Several hundred expanded graft clones reportedly supplied alpha-beta T cells about two months after transplant.

CDR1 is SGHRS, CDR2 YFSETQ, per germline. The CDR3 loop spans 16 amino acids. The ends lost 3 bases at V and 2 bases at J; junction bases unmatched: 5. This clonotype appeared many times. Antigen unknown. Unique molecular identifiers were incorporated during preparation of the TCRbeta library. MiXCR, run by TCRdb on the PCR reads, gives a single entry per CDR3 protein. The table shows about 870,000 distinct CDR3 sequences, with roughly 15% occurring only once. The material sequenced was PBMCs, mostly from graft donor cells, taken 360 days after TCRalphabeta/CD19-depleted stem cell transplant. This chain connects TRBV5-1 to TRBJ2-2; TRBD2 agrees at 9 bases. This clonotype was obtained from a male patient under 18 who had a stem cell transplant for acute lymphoblastic leukemia, so the T cells may come from the graft donor. CDR3 nucleotide sequence: TGCGCCAGCAGCTCCCTAGCGGGACCCAACACCGGGGAGCTGTTTTTT. Amino acids: CASSSLAGPNTGELFF.